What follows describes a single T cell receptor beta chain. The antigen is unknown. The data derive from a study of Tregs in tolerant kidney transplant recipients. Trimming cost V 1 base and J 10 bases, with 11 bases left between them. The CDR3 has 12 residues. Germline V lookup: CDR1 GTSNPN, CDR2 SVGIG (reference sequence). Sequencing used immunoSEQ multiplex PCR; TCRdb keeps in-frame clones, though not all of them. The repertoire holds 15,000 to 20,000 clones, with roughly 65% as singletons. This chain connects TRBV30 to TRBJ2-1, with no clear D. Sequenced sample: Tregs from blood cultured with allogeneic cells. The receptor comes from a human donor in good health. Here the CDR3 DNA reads TGTGCCTGGAGTGCCCAATGGAGCGAGCAGTTCTTC. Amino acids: CAWSAQWSEQFF.